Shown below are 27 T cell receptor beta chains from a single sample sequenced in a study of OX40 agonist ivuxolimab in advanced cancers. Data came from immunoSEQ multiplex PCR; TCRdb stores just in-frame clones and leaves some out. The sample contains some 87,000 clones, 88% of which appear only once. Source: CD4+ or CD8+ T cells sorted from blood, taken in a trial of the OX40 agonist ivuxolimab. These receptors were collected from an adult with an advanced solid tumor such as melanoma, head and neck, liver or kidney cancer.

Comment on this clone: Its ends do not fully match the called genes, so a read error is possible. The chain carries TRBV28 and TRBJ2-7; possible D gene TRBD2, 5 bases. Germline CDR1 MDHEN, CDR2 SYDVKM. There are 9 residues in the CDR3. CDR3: CASSLTGNF. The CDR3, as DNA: TGTGCCAGCAGTTTGACGGGGAACTTC.

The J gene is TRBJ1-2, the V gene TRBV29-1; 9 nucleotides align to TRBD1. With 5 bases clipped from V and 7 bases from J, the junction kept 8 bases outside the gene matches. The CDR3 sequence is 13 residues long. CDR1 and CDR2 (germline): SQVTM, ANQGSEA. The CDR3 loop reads CSVSTGGAGGYTF. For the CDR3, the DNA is TGCAGCGTTTCTACAGGGGGCGCGGGTGGCTACACCTTC.

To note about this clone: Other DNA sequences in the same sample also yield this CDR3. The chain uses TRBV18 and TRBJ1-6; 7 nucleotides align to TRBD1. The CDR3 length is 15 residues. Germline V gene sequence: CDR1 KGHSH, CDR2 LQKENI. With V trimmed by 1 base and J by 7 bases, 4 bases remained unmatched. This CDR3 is CASSPRDRGNSPLHF. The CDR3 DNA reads TGTGCCAGCTCACCACGGGACAGAGGGAATTCACCCCTCCACTTT. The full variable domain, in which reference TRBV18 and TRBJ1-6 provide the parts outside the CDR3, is NAGVMQNPRHLVRRRGQEARLRCSPMKGHSHVYWYRQLPEEGLKFMVYLQKENIIDESGMPKERFSAEFPKEGPSILRIQQVVRGDSAAYFCASSPRDRGNSPLHFGNGTRLTVT.

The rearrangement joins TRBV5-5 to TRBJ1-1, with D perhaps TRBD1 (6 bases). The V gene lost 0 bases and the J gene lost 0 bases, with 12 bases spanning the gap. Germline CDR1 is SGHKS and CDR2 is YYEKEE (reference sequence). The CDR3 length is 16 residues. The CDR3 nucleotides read TGTGCCAGCAGCTTGGGACAGGCTCTAGTGAACACTGAAGCTTTCTTT. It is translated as CASSLGQALVNTEAFF.

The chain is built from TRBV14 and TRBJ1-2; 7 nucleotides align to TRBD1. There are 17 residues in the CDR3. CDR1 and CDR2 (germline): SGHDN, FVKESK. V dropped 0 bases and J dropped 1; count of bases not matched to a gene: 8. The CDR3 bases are TGTGCCAGCAGCCAAGAGGTCAGGGGGAGAATTAACTATGGCTACACCTTC. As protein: CASSQEVRGRINYGYTF.

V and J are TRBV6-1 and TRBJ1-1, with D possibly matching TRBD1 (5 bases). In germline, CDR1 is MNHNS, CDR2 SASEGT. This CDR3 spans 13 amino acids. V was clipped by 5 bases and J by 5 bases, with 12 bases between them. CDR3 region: CASSQGRRTEAFF. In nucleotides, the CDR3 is TGTGCCAGCAGTCAGGGCCGGAGGACTGAAGCTTTCTTT.

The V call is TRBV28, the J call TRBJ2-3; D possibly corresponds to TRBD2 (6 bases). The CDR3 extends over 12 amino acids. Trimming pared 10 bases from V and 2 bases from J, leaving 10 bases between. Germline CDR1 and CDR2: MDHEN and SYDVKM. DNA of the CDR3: TGTGCCATTGGGACTCTCACAGATACGCAGTATTTT. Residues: CAIGTLTDTQYF.

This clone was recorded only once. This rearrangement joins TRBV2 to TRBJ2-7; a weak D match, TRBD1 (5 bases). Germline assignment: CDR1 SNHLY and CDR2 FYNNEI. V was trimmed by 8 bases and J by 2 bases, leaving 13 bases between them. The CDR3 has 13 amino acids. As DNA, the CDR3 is TGTGCCAGCCTAGACACAGGTACCTACGAGCAGTACTTC. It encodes CASLDTGTYEQYF.

DNA for the CDR3: TGTGCCAGCTCACCGGGACAGGGCCCCACCTTC. This sequence encodes CASSPGQGPTF. The rearrangement uses TRBV18 and TRBJ1-2, with 9 bases matching TRBD1. The V and J ends lost 3 bases and 13 bases, in that order; junction bases with no gene match: 3. The CDR3 spans 11 residues. Germline values: CDR1 KGHSH, CDR2 LQKENI.

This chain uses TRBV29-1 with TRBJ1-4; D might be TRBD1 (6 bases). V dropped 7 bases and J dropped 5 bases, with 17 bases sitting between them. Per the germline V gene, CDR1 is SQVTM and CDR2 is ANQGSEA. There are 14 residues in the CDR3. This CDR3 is CSGTRDIGNEKLFF. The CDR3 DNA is TGCAGCGGGACTAGGGACATTGGGAATGAAAAACTGTTTTTT.

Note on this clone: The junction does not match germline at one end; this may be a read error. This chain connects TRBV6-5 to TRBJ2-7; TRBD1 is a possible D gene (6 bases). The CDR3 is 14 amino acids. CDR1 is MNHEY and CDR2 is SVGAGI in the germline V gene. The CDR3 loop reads CASRYVGATYEQYF. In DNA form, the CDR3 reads TGTGCCAGCCGTTATGTGGGGGCTACCTACGAGCAGTACTTC.

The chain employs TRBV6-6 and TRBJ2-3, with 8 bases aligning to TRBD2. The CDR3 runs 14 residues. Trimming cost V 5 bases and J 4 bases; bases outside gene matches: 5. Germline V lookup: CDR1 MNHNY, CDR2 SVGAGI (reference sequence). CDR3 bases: TGTGCCAGCAGTACCGGACTAGCTGCAGATACGCAGTATTTT. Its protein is CASSTGLAADTQYF.

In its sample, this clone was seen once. CDR3 region: CASRAGISGGDQETQYF. The CDR3 DNA is TGTGCCAGCAGAGCCGGGATTAGCGGGGGAGACCAAGAGACCCAGTACTTC. The V and J genes are TRBV2 and TRBJ2-5, with 9 bases identical to TRBD2. Per germline, CDR1 SNHLY and CDR2 FYNNEI. The CDR3 contains 17 residues. The V segment lost 6 bases and the J segment 0 bases; nucleotides outside the gene matches: 11.

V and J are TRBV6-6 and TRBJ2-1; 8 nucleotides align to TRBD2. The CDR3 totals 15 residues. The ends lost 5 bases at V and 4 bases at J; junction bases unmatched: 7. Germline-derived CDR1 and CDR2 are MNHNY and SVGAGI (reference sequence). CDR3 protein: CASSGAGGRYNEQFF. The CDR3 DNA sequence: TGTGCCAGCAGTGGGGCGGGGGGACGGTACAATGAGCAGTTCTTC.

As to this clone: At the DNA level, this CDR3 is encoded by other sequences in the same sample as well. CDR3 protein: CASSLGGPGALGEQYF. CDR3 bases: TGTGCCAGCAGCTTAGGGGGGCCGGGGGCGCTCGGCGAGCAGTACTTC. This chain joins TRBV7-2 and TRBJ2-7, with D perhaps matching TRBD1 or TRBD2 (6 bases each). The CDR3 is 16 amino acids. Per the germline V gene, CDR1 is SGHTA and CDR2 is FQGNSA. Trimming took off 1 base at V and 6 bases at J, with 19 bases between the two ends.

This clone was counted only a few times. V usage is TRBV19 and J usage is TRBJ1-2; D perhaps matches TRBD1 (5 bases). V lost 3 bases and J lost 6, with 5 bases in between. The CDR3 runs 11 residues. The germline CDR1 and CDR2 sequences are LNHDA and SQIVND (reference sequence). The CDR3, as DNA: TGTGCCAGTAGTATCAGGGATGGCTACACCTTC. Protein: CASSIRDGYTF. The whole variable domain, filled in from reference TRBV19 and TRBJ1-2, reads DGGITQSPKYLFRKEGQNVTLSCEQNLNHDAMYWYRQDPGQGLRLIYYSQIVNDFQKGDIAEGYSVSREKKESFPLTVTSAQKNPTAFYLCASSIRDGYTFGSGTRLTVV.

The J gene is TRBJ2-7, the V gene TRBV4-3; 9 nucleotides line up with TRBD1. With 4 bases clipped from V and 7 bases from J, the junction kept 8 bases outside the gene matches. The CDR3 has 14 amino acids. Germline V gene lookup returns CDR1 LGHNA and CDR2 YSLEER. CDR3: CASSLRVGTGEQYF. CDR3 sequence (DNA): TGCGCCAGCAGCCTCAGGGTGGGGACAGGGGAGCAGTACTTC.

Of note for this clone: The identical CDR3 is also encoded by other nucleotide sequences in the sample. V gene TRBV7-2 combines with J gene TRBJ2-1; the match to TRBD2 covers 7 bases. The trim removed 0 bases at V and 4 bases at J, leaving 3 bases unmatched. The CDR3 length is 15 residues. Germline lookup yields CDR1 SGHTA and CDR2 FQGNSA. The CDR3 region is CASSLAGGPYNEQFF. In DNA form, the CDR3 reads TGTGCCAGCAGCTTAGCGGGAGGGCCTTACAATGAGCAGTTCTTC.

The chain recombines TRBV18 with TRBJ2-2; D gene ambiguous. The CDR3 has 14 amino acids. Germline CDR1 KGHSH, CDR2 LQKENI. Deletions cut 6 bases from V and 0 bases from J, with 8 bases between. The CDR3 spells CASSASANTGELFF. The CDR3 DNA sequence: TGTGCCAGCTCCGCGTCTGCGAACACCGGGGAGCTGTTTTTT.

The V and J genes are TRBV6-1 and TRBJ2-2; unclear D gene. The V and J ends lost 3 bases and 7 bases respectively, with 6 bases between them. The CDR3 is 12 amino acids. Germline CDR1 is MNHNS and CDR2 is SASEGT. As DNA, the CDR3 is TGTGCCAGCAGTGATTGGGTCGGGGAGCTGTTTTTT. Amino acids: CASSDWVGELFF.

CDR3 amino acids: CASSPTHRVSYNEQFF. CDR3 DNA sequence: TGTGCCAGCAGTCCAACTCACAGGGTCTCCTACAATGAGCAGTTCTTC. This chain connects TRBV27 to TRBJ2-1; the D gene is possibly TRBD1 (6 bases). Germline lookup yields CDR1 MNHEY and CDR2 SMNVEV (reference sequence). This CDR3 region has 16 residues. Deletions cut 5 bases from V and 0 bases from J, with 14 bases between.

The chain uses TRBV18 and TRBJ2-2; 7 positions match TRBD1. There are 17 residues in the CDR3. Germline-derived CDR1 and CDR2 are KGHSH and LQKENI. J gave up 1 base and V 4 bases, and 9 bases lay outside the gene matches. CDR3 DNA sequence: TGTGCCAGCTCACTTACTACCGGGACAGTGAACACCGGGGAGCTGTTTTTT. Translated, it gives CASSLTTGTVNTGELFF.

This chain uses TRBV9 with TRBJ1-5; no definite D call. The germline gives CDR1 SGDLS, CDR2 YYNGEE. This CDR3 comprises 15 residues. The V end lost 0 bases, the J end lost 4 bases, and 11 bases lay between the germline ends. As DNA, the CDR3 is TGTGCCAGCAGCGTAGCCCCGGACGGTAATCAGCCCCAGCATTTT. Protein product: CASSVAPDGNQPQHF.

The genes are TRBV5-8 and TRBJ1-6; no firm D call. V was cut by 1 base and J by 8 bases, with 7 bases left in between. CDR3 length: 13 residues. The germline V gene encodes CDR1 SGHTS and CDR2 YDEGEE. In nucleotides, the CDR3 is TGTGCCAGCAGCTTGAACTGGGATTCACCCCTCCACTTT. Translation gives CASSLNWDSPLHF.

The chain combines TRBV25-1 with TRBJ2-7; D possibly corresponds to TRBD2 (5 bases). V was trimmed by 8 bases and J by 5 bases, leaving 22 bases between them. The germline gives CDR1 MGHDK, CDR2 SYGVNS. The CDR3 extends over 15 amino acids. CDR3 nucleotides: TGTGCCAGCGAGAGGGCAGTTTGGTGGGTCCACGAGCAGTACTTC. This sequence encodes CASERAVWWVHEQYF.

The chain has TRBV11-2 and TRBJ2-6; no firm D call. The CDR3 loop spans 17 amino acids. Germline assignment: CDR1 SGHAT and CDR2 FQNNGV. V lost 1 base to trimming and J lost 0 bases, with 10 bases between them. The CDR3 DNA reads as TGTGCCAGCAGCTTAGGGGCGGTAAGCTCTGGGGCCAACGTCCTGACTTTC. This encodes CASSLGAVSSGANVLTF.

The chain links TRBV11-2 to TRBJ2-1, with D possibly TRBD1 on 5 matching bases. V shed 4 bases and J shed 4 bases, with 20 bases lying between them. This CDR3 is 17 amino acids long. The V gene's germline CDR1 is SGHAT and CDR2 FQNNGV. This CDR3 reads CASSSPLRQLAYNEQFF. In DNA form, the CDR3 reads TGTGCCAGCAGCTCCCCCCTTAGACAGCTGGCTTACAATGAGCAGTTCTTC.